Given below is one TCR beta chain in context. Its cognate antigen is unknown. This CDR3 comprises 16 residues. Germline V gives CDR1 MNHNY, CDR2 SVGAGI (reference sequence). Trimming cost V 2 bases and J 5 bases; bases outside gene matches: 7. In blood CD8+ and CD4+ T cells, TCR beta underwent sequencing. TEMRA cells were FACS-enriched, unlike CD8+ and CD4+ T cells, which were negatively isolated. This record belongs to a study of CD8 T cells in Susac syndrome. Regarding the study as a whole: The study recognized that its TCR sequencing and HLA analysis covered a relatively small number of individuals.

About 0.45 to 1 ug RNA was reverse transcribed with random hexamers. Multiplex immunoSEQ PCR targeted 54 Vbeta and 13 Jbeta TCR beta segments. TCRdb passed the immunoSEQ multiplex PCR reads through MiXCR, listing each CDR3 protein once. The table shows 120,000 or so distinct CDR3 sequences, with approximately 94% occurring only once. Sequencing was performed on CD4+ T cells from PBMCs. This chain links TRBV6-6 with TRBJ2-3; 10 bases line up with TRBD2. This TCR came from a human donor with multiple sclerosis. The CDR3 is CASSYPPSGSQDTQYF. CDR3 DNA: TGTGCCAGCAGTTACCCTCCTAGCGGGAGTCAAGATACGCAGTATTTT.